Following are 5 T cell receptor beta chains from one sample sequenced in a study of blood T cell repertoires in COVID-19. Assay: immunoSEQ multiplex PCR; the TCRdb copy retains only in-frame clones and omits some. The table records around 450,000 clones, about 92% of them present only once. The specimen sequenced was PBMCs or T cells enriched from blood (not recorded which). The receptors shown here come from a man between 18 and 35 years old who had recovered from COVID-19.

This rearrangement joins TRBV29-1 to TRBJ2-3, with 11 bases aligning to TRBD2. CDR1 is SQVTM, CDR2 ANQGSEA, per germline. This CDR3 comprises 16 residues. J lost 2 bases, V lost 4 bases, and 8 bases had no gene match. The CDR3 reads CSVAGTSGGPTDTQYF. CDR3 DNA sequence: TGCAGCGTTGCCGGGACTAGCGGAGGGCCCACAGATACGCAGTATTTT.

The chain is built from TRBV9 and TRBJ2-7; D might be TRBD1 (6 bases). The V gene lost 2 bases and the J gene lost 5 bases, with 14 bases spanning the gap. From germline, CDR1 is SGDLS and CDR2 YYNGEE. The CDR3 sequence is 14 residues long. The CDR3 reads CASSVTGHTNEQYF. In DNA form, the CDR3 reads TGTGCCAGCAGCGTGACGGGACACACGAACGAGCAGTACTTC.

This chain connects TRBV5-5 to TRBJ1-1; the D gene is possibly TRBD1 (5 bases). This CDR3 has 15 amino acids. Germline-derived CDR1 and CDR2 are SGHKS and YYEKEE (reference sequence). V lost 0 bases and J 7 bases, leaving 16 bases between the germline ends. CDR3 sequence (DNA): TGTGCCAGCAGCTTGGACCCGTCGGGGGTGAGTGAAGCTTTCTTT. Protein: CASSLDPSGVSEAFF.

The chain employs TRBV10-3 and TRBJ2-5; maybe TRBD1 (6 bases). The V gene's germline CDR1 is ENHRY and CDR2 SYGVKD. The CDR3 has 14 residues. Trimming shortened V by 6 bases and J by 3 bases, and 14 bases separated the two germline ends. This CDR3 is CAISRTVRKETQYF. CDR3 bases: TGTGCCATCAGCAGGACAGTGAGGAAAGAGACCCAGTACTTC.

This clone was seen only once. The chain employs TRBV5-6 and TRBJ1-5; TRBD1 agrees at 7 bases. V dropped 3 bases and J dropped 5; count of bases not matched to a gene: 5. The length of the CDR3 is 14 residues. The V gene's germline CDR1 is SGHDT and CDR2 YYEEEE. The CDR3 coding sequence is TGTGCCAGCAGCTCAGGGGGATTCGATCAGCCCCAGCATTTT. This sequence encodes CASSSGGFDQPQHF.